A selection of T cell receptor beta chains follows, all from one sample in a study of T cell repertoires in cytomegalovirus infection. What these receptors recognize is not known. TCRdb re-called the reads with MiXCR, one entry per CDR3 protein. This table has about 480,000 distinct CDR3 sequences, 33% appearing once. The sample was cultured PBMCs, taken from culture after CMV antigen stimulation. These TCRs come from a human donor in good health (CMV status not recorded). Some clones in this sample may be carry-over from other donors' samples. The CDR3 runs from the conserved cysteine through the conserved F or W. D genes are given only for firm matches. Expanded clones are given a class, and other clones once, few, many or no size at all.

J gene,D gene,clone size,V gene,CDR3 DNA,CDR3 protein
TRBJ2-5,TRBD2,.,TRBV6-2/TRBV6-3,TGTGCCAGCAGTTTCAGACTAGCCCGCGGGGAGACCCAGTACTTC,CASSFRLARGETQYF
TRBJ1-1,.,once,TRBV20-1,TGCAGTGCGGCCAGGGCAAACACTGAAGCTTTCTTT,CSAARANTEAFF
TRBJ2-1,TRBD2,.,TRBV4-3,TGCGCCAGCAGCCGGGAGGGCCGAGGAAATGAGCAGTTCTTC,CASSREGRGNEQFF
TRBJ1-6,TRBD1,few,TRBV11-2,TGTGCCAGCAGAACTAGGACAGGTCCGAATTCACCCCTCCACTTT,CASRTRTGPNSPLHF
TRBJ2-1,TRBD2,many,TRBV7-2,TGTGCCAGCAGCTTGCGCCCTAGCGGGAGGGCGACCAATGAGCAGTTCTTC,CASSLRPSGRATNEQFF
TRBJ2-1,.,few,TRBV2,TGTGCCAGCCGTAGGAGCGCCGTCGGCGATGAGCAGTTCTTC,CASRRSAVGDEQFF
TRBJ2-7,.,.,TRBV29-1,TGCAGCGTTGGTCGGCAGGATTTTAGCGAGCAGTACTTC,CSVGRQDFSEQYF
TRBJ2-2,TRBD1,few,TRBV19,TGTGCCAGTAGTCCGGACAGGAACGTTGCCGGGGAGCTGTTTTTT,CASSPDRNVAGELFF
TRBJ2-3,.,.,TRBV6-2/TRBV6-3,TGTGCCAGCACGGACTGGGGGGGCACAGATACGCAGTATTTT,CASTDWGGTDTQYF
TRBJ2-1,TRBD1,.,TRBV10-3,TGTGCCATCGGAGGGACAGGGCCAGGTGAGCAGTTCTTC,CAIGGTGPGEQFF
TRBJ2-7,TRBD2,few,TRBV7-6,TGTGCCAGCAGCTTAGCGGTCAGCGGGGGTACCTACGAGCAGTACTTC,CASSLAVSGGTYEQYF
TRBJ1-2,TRBD1,few,TRBV4-3,TGCGCCAGCAGCCAAGGACCGGGACAGTTCGAGGGCTACACCTTC,CASSQGPGQFEGYTF
TRBJ2-5,.,.,TRBV25-1,TGTGCCAGCAGTCCATCTAGGGGTCTGGAGACCCAGTACTTC,CASSPSRGLETQYF
TRBJ1-4,.,.,TRBV30,TGTGCCTGGAGTGTAGGATCGGGGAAGGAAAAACTGTTTTTT,CAWSVGSGKEKLFF
TRBJ1-1,.,few,TRBV7-2,TGTGCCAGCAGCTCTACCCCGAACACTGAAGCTTTCTTT,CASSSTPNTEAFF
TRBJ2-1,.,few,TRBV6-2/TRBV6-3,TGTGCCAGCAGTTCGACTAGATTTCCTGAGCAGTTCTTC,CASSSTRFPEQFF
TRBJ1-1,.,few,TRBV6-2/TRBV6-3,TGTGCCAGCAGAGAATGGGGGGGGACTCGGAACACTGAAGCTTTCTTT,CASREWGGTRNTEAFF
TRBJ2-1,TRBD2,once,TRBV7-4,TGTGCCAGCAGCACTAGCGGGGAAACATACAATGAGCAGTTCTTC,CASSTSGETYNEQFF
TRBJ2-1,TRBD1,.,TRBV19,TGTGCCAGTAGGGGACAGTACAATGAGCAGTTCTTC,CASRGQYNEQFF
TRBJ1-4,TRBD1,.,TRBV7-2,TGTGCCAGCAGAGAACAGGGGTCTAATGAAAAACTGTTTTTT,CASREQGSNEKLFF
TRBJ2-2,.,few,TRBV24-1,TGTGCCACCAGTGACCCGACTAGTAACACCGGGGAGCTGTTTTTT,CATSDPTSNTGELFF
TRBJ2-7,TRBD1,.,TRBV6-2/TRBV6-3,TGTGCCAGCAGAAGCGGACAGGGGGCCTTCTCCTACGAGCAGTACTTC,CASRSGQGAFSYEQYF
TRBJ2-3,.,few,TRBV18,TGTGCCAGCTCACCACCGGAGCAAGGTGGGGATACGCAGTATTTT,CASSPPEQGGDTQYF
TRBJ2-1,.,.,TRBV9,TGTGCCAGCAGCTACGGCCGGGACTCGCCGGAGCAGTTCTTC,CASSYGRDSPEQFF
TRBJ2-1,TRBD2,few,TRBV6-2/TRBV6-3,TGTGCCAGCAGCTCTTACCGGACTAGCGAGCCCAATGAGCAGTTCTTC,CASSSYRTSEPNEQFF
TRBJ1-5,.,many,TRBV7-2,TGTGCCAGCAGCTCCGGTTTTAGCAATCAGCCCCAGCATTTT,CASSSGFSNQPQHF
TRBJ1-2,.,few,TRBV19,TGTGCCAGTAGATGGGATCGAGAATATGGCTACACCTTC,CASRWDREYGYTF
TRBJ1-6,.,many,TRBV7-2,TGTGCCAGCAGCTTAGACTCACCCCTCCACTTT,CASSLDSPLHF
TRBJ2-2,.,once,TRBV11-2,TGTGCCAGCAGCTTAGGCGACAGATCTACCGGGGAGCTGTTTTTT,CASSLGDRSTGELFF
TRBJ2-1,.,.,TRBV12-3/TRBV12-4,TGTGCCAGCAGTTTAGAACAAGCCGGAGAGCAGTTCTTC,CASSLEQAGEQFF
TRBJ1-5,.,many,TRBV7-2,TGTGCCAGCAGCTTAGAATCCGGGCGGCTGAATCAGCCCCAGCATTTT,CASSLESGRLNQPQHF
TRBJ2-5,.,.,TRBV10-3,TGTGCCATCAGTGCGGGGTCCGAGACCCAGTACTTC,CAISAGSETQYF
TRBJ2-4,TRBD1,once,TRBV7-2,TGTGCCAGCAGCTCCCTCCCGACAGGGGCTGTAAACATTCAGTACTTC,CASSSLPTGAVNIQYF
TRBJ1-2,TRBD1,.,TRBV7-9,TGTGCCAGCAGCTCACGGGACAGGGGGCGATCAGGCTATGGCTACACCTTC,CASSSRDRGRSGYGYTF
TRBJ2-7,.,.,TRBV5-1,TGCGCCAGCAGCTTGGGACAGAGTAACTACGAGCAGTACTTC,CASSLGQSNYEQYF
TRBJ2-1,.,.,TRBV20-1,TGCAGTGCTAGACCGGAGAGCTCCTACAATGAGCAGTTCTTC,CSARPESSYNEQFF
TRBJ2-3,TRBD2,few,TRBV5-5,TGTGCCAGCAGCTATACGACACTACTAGCGGGAGATGGCACAGATACGCAGTATTTT,CASSYTTLLAGDGTDTQYF
TRBJ1-4,.,.,TRBV7-8,TGTGCCAGCAGCGCATACCGGGGGGGAGGGGAAAAACTGTTTTTT,CASSAYRGGGEKLFF
TRBJ2-1,.,.,TRBV27,TGTGCCAGCAGTTTTGAGCAGGGAGGCAATGAGCAGTTCTTC,CASSFEQGGNEQFF
TRBJ1-2,.,.,TRBV6-2/TRBV6-3,TGTGCCAGCAGATCTCAGACAGGCTACACCTTC,CASRSQTGYTF
TRBJ1-1,.,.,TRBV7-8,TGTGCCAGCAGGGCGGCTGGGGCGAACACTGAAGCTTTCTTT,CASRAAGANTEAFF
TRBJ2-4,TRBD2,few,TRBV7-2,TGTGCCAGCAGCTTAGAAGGTTTAGCGGGGAATTTTCTAGCCAAAAACATTCAGTACTTC,CASSLEGLAGNFLAKNIQYF
TRBJ2-1,.,many,TRBV7-2,TGTGCCAGCAGCTTAGAACTAGCCTCCTACAATGAGCAGTTCTTC,CASSLELASYNEQFF
TRBJ1-4,.,.,TRBV6-2/TRBV6-3,TGTGCCAGCGGTTGGAGGGAGGGATACGAAAAACTGTTTTTT,CASGWREGYEKLFF
TRBJ2-1,TRBD2,many,TRBV7-2,TGTGCCAGCAGAGCGGGAGGTAATGAGCAGTTCTTC,CASRAGGNEQFF
TRBJ2-7,.,few,TRBV7-2,TGTGCCAGCAGGGACAGAGAATACGAGCAGTACTTC,CASRDREYEQYF